Listed below are T cell receptor beta chains from one sample, sequenced in a study of blood T cell repertoires in COVID-19. Only in-frame clones appear in the TCRdb table, and some are missing; sequencing was by immunoSEQ multiplex PCR. Found here are some 100,000 clones, roughly 82% of them singletons; the top ten hold less than 9%. The material sequenced was peripheral blood. These TCRs come from a man aged 50 or older with active or convalescent COVID-19. CDR3s include the opening cysteine and the closing phenylalanine or tryptophan. D genes are given only for firm matches. A row's size may be missing; if present it is once, few, many or a size class.

d_gene	j_gene	v_gene	abundance	CDR3nt	CDR3aa
.	TRBJ2-5	TRBV7-2	.	TGTGCCAGCAGCTTAGCGGAAGGGGCCGGGACCCAGTACTTC	CASSLAEGAGTQYF
.	TRBJ1-5	TRBV24-1	.	TGTGCCACCAGTGATTTTAGGGAGGGTCAGCCCCAGCATTTT	CATSDFREGQPQHF
TRBD2	TRBJ2-5	TRBV10-3	.	TGTGCCATCAGTGAGTCGGGACTAGCGGAGGAGACCCAGTACTTC	CAISESGLAEETQYF
TRBD1	TRBJ1-4	TRBV19	.	TGTGCCAGTAGCTCGGACGGGACAGGGGAGGCATCAACTAATGAAAAACTGTTTTTT	CASSSDGTGEASTNEKLFF
.	TRBJ1-4	TRBV15	.	TGTGCCACCAGCAGAGCCGTGACTACAACTAATGAAAAACTGTTTTTT	CATSRAVTTTNEKLFF
.	TRBJ1-3	TRBV3-1/TRBV3-2	.	TGTGCCAGCAGCCAAGGGGGGCGTGGAAACACCATATATTTT	CASSQGGRGNTIYF
.	TRBJ1-2	TRBV18	few	TGTGCCAGCTCTACCATCCAGGGATCTGGCTACACCTTC	CASSTIQGSGYTF
TRBD1	TRBJ1-4	TRBV28	.	TGTGCCAGCAGCCCGGGGGGGGACAGTAGATGGAAACTGTTTTTT	CASSPGGDSRWKLFF
.	TRBJ2-2	TRBV5-1	.	TGCGCCAGCAGCTTGGCTCAGGGTTTCCCCGGGGAGCTGTTTTTT	CASSLAQGFPGELFF
TRBD1	TRBJ1-1	TRBV20-1	.	TGCAGTGCTAGTAAAACCCGGGACAGCTTGAACACTGAAGCTTTCTTT	CSASKTRDSLNTEAFF
.	TRBJ2-3	TRBV5-6	.	TGTGCCAGCAGCTGGTTTGACAGTGCTAGCACAGATACGCAGTATTTT	CASSWFDSASTDTQYF
TRBD1	TRBJ2-1	TRBV29-1	.	TGCAGCGTTCCGAGACAGGGCTTGATGGGTGAGCAGTTCTTC	CSVPRQGLMGEQFF
.	TRBJ1-4	TRBV28	.	TGTGCCAGCAGCTCCCGGGGTGATGAAAAACTGTTTTTT	CASSSRGDEKLFF
.	TRBJ1-2	TRBV7-8	.	TGTGCCAGCAGCTCAACAGGGTTGGGTGGCTACACCTTC	CASSSTGLGGYTF
.	TRBJ2-1	TRBV5-8	few	TGTGCCAGCAGGCGAACAGGTATCAATGAGCAGTTCTTC	CASRRTGINEQFF
.	TRBJ1-4	TRBV19	.	TGTGCCAGTAGCCAAGGAGGAGGGAGACCCGAAAAACTGTTTTTT	CASSQGGGRPEKLFF
.	TRBJ2-3	TRBV5-6	once	TGTGCCAGCAGCTTGGGTTTCGGGGGTGATACGCAGTATTTT	CASSLGFGGDTQYF
TRBD2	TRBJ2-5	TRBV29-1	.	TGCAGCGTTGAGATAGCGGGGGATTACCAAGAGACCCAGTACTTC	CSVEIAGDYQETQYF